Listed below are T cell receptor beta chains from one sample, sequenced in a study of technical replicates of blood from several donors. Sequencing used immunoSEQ multiplex PCR; TCRdb keeps in-frame clones, though not all of them. The sample yields fewer than 85,000 clones, around 96% seen once. The sample comprised T cells isolated from PBMCs. These receptors came from a human donor in good health. The CDR3 runs from the conserved cysteine through the conserved F or W. A D gene is named only where the DNA matches it firmly. Rows may omit the clone size; those that give it use once, few, many or a size class.

V gene	clone size	D gene	J gene	CDR3 DNA	CDR3 protein
TRBV19	.	.	TRBJ2-5	TGTGCCAGTAGTCCAAGACTGTTACAAGAGACCCAGTACTTC	CASSPRLLQETQYF
TRBV5-6	.	TRBD1	TRBJ1-1	TGTGCCAGCAGCCCCAGCGCAGGGGGCAAGGCTTTCTTT	CASSPSAGGKAFF
TRBV4-3	.	TRBD1	TRBJ1-5	TGCGCCAGCAGCCAAGAGAGGGGGCAAGGGCAGCCCCAGCATTTT	CASSQERGQGQPQHF
TRBV19	once	TRBD2	TRBJ2-1	TGTGCCAGTAGTCCGCTAGCGGGGGTATACAATGAGCAGTTCTTC	CASSPLAGVYNEQFF
TRBV4-1	.	.	TRBJ1-2	TGCGCCAGCAGCCACCCGGGACTCAAGTATGGCTACACCTTC	CASSHPGLKYGYTF
TRBV7-2	.	.	TRBJ2-4	TGTGCCAGCAGATCCCTCCGGGACATCAAAAACATTCAGTACTTC	CASRSLRDIKNIQYF
TRBV4-3	once	.	TRBJ2-7	TGCGCCAGCAGCCAAGATAGTAACAGGCACTACGAGCAGTACTTC	CASSQDSNRHYEQYF
TRBV27	.	TRBD1	TRBJ2-7	TGTGCCAGTTCCTCCGGTGGGACAGGGGGCTACGAGCAGTACTTC	CASSSGGTGGYEQYF
TRBV6-5	.	TRBD2	TRBJ2-1	TGTGCCAGCAGTTATTACACTAGCGCCGATGAGCAGTTCTTC	CASSYYTSADEQFF
TRBV7-8	.	TRBD1	TRBJ2-7	TGTGCCAGCAGCTTAGGTCCCGGGACAGGGGGCAACGAGCAGTACTTC	CASSLGPGTGGNEQYF
TRBV19	few	TRBD1	TRBJ1-5	TGTGCCAGCAGCGACAGGGTGGATCAGCCCCAGCATTTT	CASSDRVDQPQHF
TRBV5-4	.	.	TRBJ1-4	TGTGCCAGCAGCCCGTCTATTGCGGGAGAGACAGAACTGTTTTTT	CASSPSIAGETELFF
TRBV27	.	TRBD1	TRBJ2-1	TGTGCCAGCAGGACAGGGGGCAATGAGCAGTTCTTC	CASRTGGNEQFF
TRBV4-3	.	.	TRBJ1-1	TGCGCCAGCAGCCAAGATTATCGGAACACTGAAGCTTTCTTT	CASSQDYRNTEAFF
TRBV6-1	.	.	TRBJ2-1	TGTGCCAGCAGTGAGACAGGGGACTACCACAATGAGCAGTTCTTC	CASSETGDYHNEQFF
TRBV14	.	TRBD1	TRBJ2-1	TGTGCCAGCAGCCGGGACAGGGTAAGATACAATGAGCAGTTCTTC	CASSRDRVRYNEQFF
TRBV28	.	.	TRBJ2-1	TGTGCCAGCAGTTTCGGAAGACAAGCGGTAGGTGAGCAGTTCTTC	CASSFGRQAVGEQFF
TRBV19	.	.	TRBJ2-3	TGTGCCAGTAGTAGCGGTAACACAGATACGCAGTATTTT	CASSSGNTDTQYF
TRBV4-3	once	TRBD2	TRBJ2-2	TGCGCCAGCAGCCAAGATGGGTGGCGGGAGGGCCAGACCGGGGAGCTGTTTTTT	CASSQDGWREGQTGELFF
TRBV5-4	once	.	TRBJ2-2	TGTGCCAGCAGCAGGAGAGGATTTAACACCGGGGAGCTGTTTTTT	CASSRRGFNTGELFF
TRBV29-1	.	.	TRBJ1-2	TGCAGCGCCGCGGGCGGCTCCGACTATGGCTACACCTTC	CSAAGGSDYGYTF
TRBV4-1	few	.	TRBJ2-1	TGCGCCAGCAGCCAAGGACTACAGTACAATGAGCAGTTCTTC	CASSQGLQYNEQFF
TRBV9	.	.	TRBJ1-1	TGTGCCAGCAGCGTAATTCCAGGGCCGAACACTGAAGCTTTCTTT	CASSVIPGPNTEAFF
TRBV7-2	.	.	TRBJ2-3	TGTGCCACCCACCCTGGGGGGACTCCCTTGCAGTATTTT	CATHPGGTPLQYF
TRBV28	once	TRBD2	TRBJ2-3	TGTGCCAGCAGTTTCCCCCGCGAGACTAGCGGGATAACAGATACGCAGTATTTT	CASSFPRETSGITDTQYF
TRBV5-1	.	TRBD2	TRBJ2-3	TGCGCCAGCAGCTGGGGCAGGACTAGCGGGAGACACCGCACAGATACGCAGTATTTT	CASSWGRTSGRHRTDTQYF
TRBV7-9	.	.	TRBJ1-1	TGTGCCAGCAGCCAGACAGTCATGTCTGAAGCTTTCTTT	CASSQTVMSEAFF
TRBV6-5	.	TRBD2	TRBJ2-1	TGTGCCAGCAGTTATACTAGCGGGAGCAATGAGCAGTTCTTC	CASSYTSGSNEQFF
TRBV10-3	.	TRBD2	TRBJ2-3	TGTGCCATCAGTGGACTAGCTGAGATTAGCACAGATACGCAGTATTTT	CAISGLAEISTDTQYF
TRBV7-2	.	TRBD1	TRBJ1-2	TGTGCCAGCAGCTTAGCCGGGACAGCTAACTATGGCTACACCTTC	CASSLAGTANYGYTF
TRBV10-3	.	TRBD2	TRBJ2-5	TGTGCCATCAGAGGGACTAGCGGAGCCCAAGAGACCCAGTACTTC	CAIRGTSGAQETQYF
TRBV30	.	.	TRBJ2-2	TGTGCCTGGAGGCGGAACACCGGGGAGCTGTTTTTT	CAWRRNTGELFF
TRBV4-1	.	TRBD1	TRBJ1-1	TGCGCCAGCAGCCAAGAAGGGGGCAAGACTGAAGCTTTCTTT	CASSQEGGKTEAFF
TRBV5-1	.	.	TRBJ2-1	TGCGCCAGCAGCGTGGCGGGGATAGGGGGGGGCAATGAGCAGTTCTTC	CASSVAGIGGGNEQFF
TRBV15	.	TRBD1	TRBJ1-2	TGTGCCACCAGCACCTCGGGACAGGGCGGAGGCTACACCTTC	CATSTSGQGGGYTF
TRBV15	.	TRBD1	TRBJ1-1	TGTGCCACCAGCAGAGTCCGACGGGCAGGGGGAGCTTTCTTT	CATSRVRRAGGAFF
TRBV5-1	.	TRBD1	TRBJ2-6	TGCGCCAGCAGCCCGGGGACAGGGGGAGCTGGGGCCAACGTCCTGACTTTC	CASSPGTGGAGANVLTF
TRBV9	.	TRBD1	TRBJ1-5	TGTGCCAGCAGCGAGACAGGGGGTAATCAGCCCCAGCATTTT	CASSETGGNQPQHF
TRBV25-1	once	TRBD1	TRBJ2-7	TGTGCCAGCAGTGATGGGACAGGGGACTACGAGCAGTACTTC	CASSDGTGDYEQYF
TRBV5-1	.	.	TRBJ1-5	TGCGCCAGCAGCTTGGTGGTAGGGCGGGAGCAGCCCCAGCATTTT	CASSLVVGREQPQHF
TRBV7-3	.	.	TRBJ1-5	TGTGCCAGCAGCTCGGGGGGGCCCCAGCATTTT	CASSSGGPQHF
TRBV11-3	once	.	TRBJ2-7	TGTGCCAGCAGCCTCCAGGACGAGCAGTACTTC	CASSLQDEQYF
TRBV9	once	.	TRBJ2-5	TGTGCCAGCAGCTCCAGGGCTAGAGAGACCCAGTACTTC	CASSSRARETQYF
TRBV6-5	.	.	TRBJ2-7	TGTGCCAGCAGTTTGGAGACTTCCAGCTCCTACGAGCAGTACTTC	CASSLETSSSYEQYF
TRBV9	.	.	TRBJ1-3	TGTGCCAGCAGTAGGGAGGGCGGGGGAATCTCTGGAAACACCATATATTTT	CASSREGGGISGNTIYF
TRBV4-1	.	.	TRBJ2-2	TGCGCCAGCAGCCAAGTGGCCACCCCCGGGGAGCTGTTTTTT	CASSQVATPGELFF
TRBV4-3	.	.	TRBJ2-1	TGCGCCAGCAGCCTCAGGGGCAACAATGAGCAGTTCTTC	CASSLRGNNEQFF
TRBV6-5	.	.	TRBJ1-2	TGTGCCAGCAGTTACCAGCCGGGGGACTATGGCTACACCTTC	CASSYQPGDYGYTF
TRBV7-9	.	TRBD2	TRBJ2-1	TGTGCCAGCAGCTCCGGACTAGCGGGAGGGCCAGAGGAGCAGTTCTTC	CASSSGLAGGPEEQFF
TRBV29-1	.	TRBD1	TRBJ1-2	TGCAGCGTTGAAGTCTATCGGGACAGGGATTCGTTTGGCTACACCTTC	CSVEVYRDRDSFGYTF
TRBV27	.	TRBD1	TRBJ2-7	TGTGCCAGCAGAAGGACAGGGGTGGACGAGCAGTACTTC	CASRRTGVDEQYF
TRBV5-1	.	TRBD1	TRBJ1-4	TGCGCCAGCAGCTCGGAGGACAGGGCGGATTACGCGACTAATGAAAAACTGTTTTTT	CASSSEDRADYATNEKLFF